These 21 T cell receptor beta chains were sequenced from one sample in a study of neoadjuvant anti-PD-1 for oral cavity cancer. Documented time point: after neoadjuvant nivolumab, at surgical resection. Method: immunoSEQ multiplex PCR; TCRdb's copy keeps in-frame clones and lacks some. This sample carries 20,000 to 25,000 clones, over 35% of them seen once, and the ten largest clones take around 38%. The material sequenced was tumor tissue, taken after nivolumab (anti-PD-1) treatment. Receptor source: a person aged 40 to 85 with oral cavity squamous cell carcinoma.

This chain links TRBV5-1 with TRBJ1-5; no definite D call. Germline V lookup: CDR1 SGHRS, CDR2 YFSETQ. The CDR3 is 14 residues long. The V end was cut by 0 bases, the J end by 7 bases, with 11 bases between. The CDR3 is CASSLEGGGQPQHF. As DNA, the CDR3 is TGCGCCAGCAGCTTGGAAGGAGGAGGCCAGCCCCAGCATTTT.

There are many counts of this clone. The chain is built from TRBV21-1 and TRBJ2-7; the table's D call, TRBD1, has no DNA check behind it. TRBV21-1 is classified as a pseudogene. This CDR3 contains 14 residues. The CDR3 region has the DNA TGTGCCAGCAGCAGGGGGACAAATACCTACGAGCAGTACTTC. Amino acids: CASSRGTNTYEQYF.

A few counts support this clone. The chain employs TRBV5-1 and TRBJ1-2, with TRBD1 as a possible D gene (6 bases). The V end was cut by 0 bases, the J end by 6 bases, with 6 bases between. This CDR3 region has 12 residues. CDR1 and CDR2 (germline): SGHRS, YFSETQ. The CDR3 sequence is CASSLEGDGYTF. The CDR3 nucleotides are TGCGCCAGCAGCTTGGAGGGGGATGGCTACACCTTC.

V usage is TRBV18 and J usage is TRBJ1-2, with no clear D. The CDR3 runs to 15 residues. The germline V gene encodes CDR1 KGHSH and CDR2 LQKENI. Trimming pared 6 bases from V and 8 bases from J, leaving 22 bases between. In nucleotides, the CDR3 is TGTGCCAGCTCCCCGGAAAAGGGAGGATTTCGGGGCTACACCTTC. Amino acids: CASSPEKGGFRGYTF.

The gene calls are TRBV5-6 and TRBJ1-4; no definite D call. This CDR3 is 12 amino acids long. Germline V gene data show CDR1 as SGHDT and CDR2 as YYEEEE. V was trimmed by 7 bases and J by 5 bases, leaving 9 bases between them. The CDR3: CASRVGNEKLFF. The DNA for the CDR3 is TGTGCCAGCCGGGTGGGGAATGAAAAACTGTTTTTT.

CDR3 amino acids: CASSFSVSYNEQFF. CDR3 coding DNA: TGTGCCAGCAGTTTTTCGGTTTCCTACAATGAGCAGTTCTTC. The chain carries TRBV27 and TRBJ2-1; D gene ambiguous. The CDR3 is 14 residues long. The V and J ends lost 3 bases and 1 base respectively, with 7 bases between them. The germline gives CDR1 MNHEY, CDR2 SMNVEV (reference sequence).

The V call is TRBV28, the J call TRBJ2-2; weak D call: TRBD1 (6 bases). CDR3 length: 16 residues. Germline loops: CDR1 MDHEN, CDR2 SYDVKM. V lost 6 bases, J lost 1 base, and 15 bases lay in between. The CDR3 bases are TGTGCCAGCAGCCATCGCCTGACAGGGAACACCGGGGAGCTGTTTTTT. Protein: CASSHRLTGNTGELFF.

This rearrangement joins TRBV5-1 to TRBJ1-1; a weak D match, TRBD1 (5 bases). The CDR3 runs to 15 residues. The V gene lost 5 bases and the J gene lost 1 base, with 15 bases spanning the gap. CDR1 is SGHRS and CDR2 is YFSETQ in the germline V gene. CDR3 sequence (DNA): TGCGCCAGCAGACCTACGACAGTGGGGAACACTGAAGCTTTCTTT. Amino acid sequence: CASRPTTVGNTEAFF. Together with reference TRBV5-1 and TRBJ1-1, the CDR3 gives the full variable domain: KAGVTQTPRYLIKTRGQQVTLSCSPISGHRSVSWYQQTPGQGLQFLFEYFSETQRNKGNFPGRFSGRQFSNSRSEMNVSTLELGDSALYLCASRPTTVGNTEAFFGQGTRLTVV.

This clone was recorded a few times. V and J are TRBV15 and TRBJ1-1; D is undetermined. Trimming left V 6 bases short and J 1 base short, with 12 bases between. CDR1 is LNHNV, CDR2 YYDKDF, per germline (reference sequence). The CDR3 consists of 14 residues. CDR3 region: CATSLRRGNTEAFF. CDR3 DNA sequence: TGTGCCACCAGTCTTCGGAGAGGGAACACTGAAGCTTTCTTT.

This clone was picked up a small number of times. The V and J genes are TRBV4-1 and TRBJ2-7; the match to TRBD1 covers 9 bases. Unmatched junction bases numbered 5, after V lost 2 bases and J lost 3 bases. Germline V gives CDR1 MGHRA, CDR2 YSYEKL. The CDR3 extends over 15 amino acids. As DNA, the CDR3 is TGCGCCAGCAGCCAACCGGGACAGGGTTTCTACGAGCAGTACTTC. Translated: CASSQPGQGFYEQYF.

This clone has a handful of counts. The chain uses TRBV4-2 and TRBJ2-7; the D gene could be TRBD1 or TRBD2 (5 bases each). The CDR3 runs 16 residues. Trimming left V 0 bases short and J 3 bases short, with 15 bases between. Germline values: CDR1 LGHNA, CDR2 YNFKEQ. The CDR3 reads CASSQEMRGPHYEQYF. For the CDR3, the DNA is TGTGCCAGCAGCCAAGAGATGAGGGGCCCCCACTACGAGCAGTACTTC.

In DNA, the CDR3 is TGTGCCAGCAGTACACAAGAGAACACTGAAGCTTTCTTT. It specifies CASSTQENTEAFF. The chain is built from TRBV7-2 and TRBJ1-1; D gene ambiguous. The germline CDR1 and CDR2 sequences are SGHTA and FQGNSA. Trimming stripped 6 bases from V and 1 base from J, with 9 bases between. The CDR3 has 13 amino acids. Filled out from reference TRBV7-2 and TRBJ1-1, the complete variable domain reads GAGVSQSPSNKVTEKGKDVELRCDPISGHTALYWYRQSLGQGLEFLIYFQGNSAPDKSGLPSDRFSAERTGGSVSTLTIQRTQQEDSAVYLCASSTQENTEAFFGQGTRLTVV.

This sequence joins TRBV9 and TRBJ1-6; D is possibly TRBD1 (5 bases). The CDR3 is made up of 14 amino acids. The germline V and J ends were trimmed by 4 bases and 7 bases, with 12 bases remaining between them. Looked up from germline, CDR1 is SGDLS and CDR2 is YYNGEE. The CDR3 protein is CASSPGRTNSPLHF. CDR3 bases: TGTGCCAGCAGCCCGGGACGGACCAATTCACCCCTCCACTTT. Full variable domain (remainder filled in from reference TRBV9 and TRBJ1-6): DSGVTQTPKHLITATGQRVTLRCSPRSGDLSVYWYQQSLDQGLQFLIQYYNGEERAKGNILERFSAQQFPDLHSELNLSSLELGDSALYFCASSPGRTNSPLHFGNGTRLTVT.

In this sample, this clone turned up many times. The chain recombines TRBV7-8 with TRBJ1-1; D is unclear. Germline V gene sequence: CDR1 SGHVS, CDR2 FQNEAQ. The CDR3 has 13 residues. The ends were cut back, 1 base at V and 4 bases at J, with 7 bases in the middle. As DNA, the CDR3 is TGTGCCAGCAGCTTAGGGTTAGGCACTGAAGCTTTCTTT. The encoded protein is CASSLGLGTEAFF.

The rearrangement uses TRBV6-5 and TRBJ2-3; D is possibly TRBD1 (6 bases). V was trimmed by 0 bases and J by 1 base, leaving 8 bases between them. The CDR3 is 15 amino acids. CDR1 and CDR2 (germline): MNHEY, SVGAGI. DNA of the CDR3: TGTGCCAGCAGTTACTCGAACAGGGGCACAGATACGCAGTATTTT. Encoded protein: CASSYSNRGTDTQYF.

CDR3 coding DNA: TGTGCCAGCAGCTTCCAGGGGGGTGGGCAGTTCTTC. Translating it yields CASSFQGGGQFF. V gene TRBV11-3 combines with J gene TRBJ2-1; D might be TRBD1 (7 bases). This CDR3 has 12 residues. CDR1 is SGHNT, CDR2 YENEEA, per germline. Trimming shortened V by 3 bases and J by 12 bases, and 12 bases separated the two germline ends.

V is TRBV9 and J is TRBJ2-2; the D gene is possibly TRBD2 (6 bases). Germline-derived CDR1 and CDR2 are SGDLS and YYNGEE. The germline V and J ends were trimmed by 5 bases and 5 bases, with 16 bases remaining between them. This CDR3 has 15 residues. The CDR3 here is CASSPLHGGTGELFF. The CDR3 DNA reads TGTGCCAGCAGTCCACTCCACGGGGGAACCGGGGAGCTGTTTTTT.

The V call is TRBV5-1, the J call TRBJ2-5; D is possibly TRBD2 (5 bases). The germline CDR1 and CDR2 sequences are SGHRS and YFSETQ. Trimming shortened V by 4 bases and J by 3 bases, and 16 bases separated the two germline ends. The CDR3 extends over 15 amino acids. The CDR3 DNA follows: TGCGCCAGCAGCCTAAACGGGTACGGGGAAGAGACCCAGTACTTC. Protein: CASSLNGYGEETQYF.

The chain recombines TRBV2 with TRBJ2-1, with 7 bases that match TRBD2. The germline gives CDR1 SNHLY, CDR2 FYNNEI. V lost 6 bases to trimming and J lost 10 bases; unmatched junction nucleotides: 18. This CDR3 region has 16 residues. The CDR3 here is CASRDGTAGLVGEQFF. The CDR3 coding sequence is TGTGCCAGCAGGGATGGGACCGCCGGACTAGTCGGAGAGCAGTTCTTC.

V gene TRBV6-5 combines with J gene TRBJ1-5; 10 bases are a match to TRBD1. With V trimmed by 0 bases and J by 5 bases, 1 base remained unmatched. Germline CDR1 MNHEY, CDR2 SVGAGI. This CDR3 is 15 amino acids long. The CDR3 DNA reads as TGTGCCAGCAGTTACTCAGGGACAGGGGATCAGCCCCAGCATTTT. Translating it yields CASSYSGTGDQPQHF.

Concerning this clone itself: The identical CDR3 is also encoded by other nucleotide sequences in the sample. This chain uses TRBV9 with TRBJ2-3, with TRBD2 matching over 11 bases. The CDR3 consists of 17 residues. Germline V gives CDR1 SGDLS, CDR2 YYNGEE. Trimming at V came to 0 bases and at J to 4 bases, leaving 7 bases not matched to a gene. CDR3 loop: CASSVGVAGGSADTQYF. The CDR3 DNA reads TGTGCCAGCAGCGTAGGGGTAGCGGGGGGGTCTGCAGATACGCAGTATTTT.